This passage covers 11 T cell receptor beta chains from one sample sequenced in a study of T cell responses to AZD1222 COVID-19 vaccine. The method was immunoSEQ multiplex PCR; TCRdb's version includes in-frame clones alone and lacks a portion of them. The sample has about 220,000 clones; 93% are singletons. The sample consisted of peripheral blood, taken on day 0 of MenACWY control vaccination. All receptors come from an adult in good health.

CDR3 loop: CASSEGEADTQYF. CDR3 DNA sequence: TGTGCCAGCAGTGAAGGAGAGGCAGATACGCAGTATTTT. The genes are TRBV2 and TRBJ2-3; D is unresolved. Germline CDR1 SNHLY, CDR2 FYNNEI. The CDR3 loop spans 13 amino acids. Trimming took off 1 base at V and 4 bases at J, with 6 bases between the two ends.

V is TRBV12-3 or TRBV12-4 and J is TRBJ1-2; D unclear. This CDR3 comprises 13 residues. The V gene lost 5 bases and the J gene lost 6 bases, with 13 bases spanning the gap. DNA for the CDR3: TGTGCCAGCAGTCCCATCTATGGCGATGGCTACACCTTC. As protein: CASSPIYGDGYTF.

To note about this clone: The same CDR3 also results from other DNA sequences found in this sample. The chain combines TRBV6-5 with TRBJ1-6; unclear D gene. The V gene lost 0 bases and the J gene lost 3 bases, with 0 bases spanning the gap. This CDR3 spans 13 amino acids. Germline-derived CDR1 and CDR2 are MNHEY and SVGAGI. The CDR3 region is CASSYSYNSPLHF. The CDR3, as DNA: TGTGCCAGCAGTTACTCCTATAATTCACCCCTCCACTTT.

Of note for this clone: The same CDR3 is also encoded by other DNA sequences in this sample. This CDR3 is CAWSRGDYGYTF. CDR3 in DNA: TGTGCCTGGAGTAGGGGGGACTATGGCTACACCTTC. This chain joins TRBV30 and TRBJ1-2; TRBD1 is a possible D gene (6 bases). The CDR3 is 12 residues long. CDR1 and CDR2 from the germline V gene are GTSNPN and SVGIG (reference sequence). V was clipped by 2 bases and J by 3 bases, with 7 bases between them.

This chain connects TRBV28 to TRBJ2-2, with 11 positions matching TRBD2. From germline, CDR1 is MDHEN and CDR2 SYDVKM. The CDR3 spans 16 residues. V was pared by 5 bases and J by 2 bases, with 4 bases of the junction left unmatched. In DNA form, the CDR3 reads TGTGCCAGCAGTCGGACTAGCGGGTTTAACACCGGGGAGCTGTTTTTT. It specifies CASSRTSGFNTGELFF.

This clone has only one observation. The chain carries TRBV19 and TRBJ1-1; possible D gene TRBD1, 6 bases. CDR1 is LNHDA and CDR2 is SQIVND in the germline V gene (reference sequence). The CDR3 runs 15 residues. Deletions cut 5 bases from V and 0 bases from J, with 13 bases between. The CDR3 nucleotides are TGTGCCAGTAGTCCTTCGACAGGATTGAACACTGAAGCTTTCTTT. Its protein is CASSPSTGLNTEAFF.

V usage is TRBV6-4 and J usage is TRBJ1-2; perhaps TRBD1 as D (5 bases). CDR1 is MRHNA and CDR2 is SNTAGT in the germline V gene. The CDR3 loop spans 16 amino acids. V was clipped by 7 bases and J by 8 bases, with 26 bases between them. The DNA for the CDR3 is TGTGCCAGCAAGGTGACAGCCTCTCCAGCCCCCGGGGGCTACACCTTC. Encoded protein: CASKVTASPAPGGYTF.

This clone was seen once. The genes are TRBV10-2 and TRBJ1-5; D may be TRBD1 (6 bases). V lost 7 bases to trimming and J lost 5 bases, with 24 bases between them. CDR1 is WSHSY and CDR2 is SAAADI in the germline V gene. The CDR3 spans 17 residues. DNA of the CDR3: TGCGCCAGCACAAGAACCCAGCCGGGACAACCTGATCAGCCCCAGCATTTT. It specifies CASTRTQPGQPDQPQHF.

This clone was observed once. V gene TRBV28 combines with J gene TRBJ2-1, with 10 bases identical to TRBD2. This CDR3 spans 17 amino acids. Germline V gene lookup returns CDR1 MDHEN and CDR2 SYDVKM. The trim removed 1 base at V and 0 bases at J, leaving 3 bases unmatched. CDR3 bases: TGTGCCAGCAGTTTATCAGCGGGGGGGAGCTCCTACAATGAGCAGTTCTTC. This sequence encodes CASSLSAGGSSYNEQFF.

This clone occurred once. The chain employs TRBV30 and TRBJ1-6, with 7 nucleotides matching TRBD1. The CDR3 is 15 residues long. Germline CDR1 reads GTSNPN; CDR2 reads SVGIG (reference sequence). The J segment lost 3 bases and the V segment lost 1 base, leaving 3 bases of the junction unmatched. CDR3 sequence reads: CAWSEGGLYNSPLHF. The CDR3 DNA reads as TGTGCCTGGAGTGAAGGGGGCCTCTATAATTCACCCCTCCACTTT.

The chain recombines TRBV30 with TRBJ1-2, with D uncertain. The CDR3 runs 11 residues. Germline CDR1 GTSNPN, CDR2 SVGIG (reference sequence). V was cut by 5 bases and J by 3 bases, with 7 bases left in between. As DNA, the CDR3 is TGTGCCTGGTTCTTTTACTATGGCTACACCTTC. It translates to CAWFFYYGYTF.